The present T cell receptor (beta chain) was sequenced within a study of regulatory T cells in long-lasting Graves disease. Looked up from germline, CDR1 is SGHTA and CDR2 is FQGNSA. The CDR3 is made up of 14 amino acids. Details on this clonotype: A far larger clone differs by one base, so this is likely a read error.

Arm-PCR of CDR3 regions and iRepertoire HTBI primers were the basis on which TCR beta libraries were built. TCRdb reprocessed the multiplex PCR reads with MiXCR, giving one entry per CDR3 protein. The data show around 400,000 distinct CDR3 sequences, 15% seen once. Time point specified: newly diagnosed GD, antithyroid drugs for less than 3 months. Researchers made the TCR library from RNA that was extracted from PBMCs. The sequence derives from a female donor with Graves disease. Sequencing used peripheral blood mononuclear cells (PBMCs), obtained at new diagnosis, from a patient treated with antithyroid drugs. This chain links TRBV7-2 with TRBJ2-1; D might be TRBD2 (6 bases). Here the CDR3 reads CACSSRDAYNEQFF. CDR3 coding DNA: TGTGCCTGCAGCTCGCGGGACGCCTACAATGAGCAGTTCTTC.